This TCR beta chain was sequenced during a study of OX40 agonist ivuxolimab in advanced cancers. Findings and caveats of the study: On average, CD8+ T cells had more expanded clones than CD4+.

TCRdb keeps only in-frame clones here, not all; method: immunoSEQ multiplex PCR. The data contain over 55,000 clones, around 90% of them seen just once; the ten biggest clones take up 1% to 1.2%. In the case of this clone: Its antigen is as yet unknown.

The sample in question was CD4+ or CD8+ T cells sorted from blood, obtained in a trial of the OX40 agonist ivuxolimab. This sequence was found in an adult with an advanced solid tumor such as melanoma, head and neck, liver or kidney cancer.

As DNA, the CDR3 is TGTGCCAGCAGCTTAGGCGTAGGAGCGGGGGCCACCTACGAGCAGTACTTC. It translates to CASSLGVGAGATYEQYF. V and J are TRBV7-9 and TRBJ2-7, with 8 positions matching TRBD2. Germline values: CDR1 SEHNR, CDR2 FQNEAQ (reference sequence). The length of the CDR3 is 17 residues. The J segment lost 2 bases and the V segment lost 1 base, leaving 10 bases of the junction unmatched. The whole variable domain, remainder taken from reference TRBV7-9 and TRBJ2-7, is DTGVSQNPRHKITKRGQNVTFRCDPISEHNRLYWYRQTLGQGPEFLTYFQNEAQLEKSRLLSDRFSAERPKGSFSTLEIQRTEQGDSAMYLCASSLGVGAGATYEQYFGPGTRLTVT.